These 25 T cell receptor beta chains share one sample of origin, sequenced in a study of OX40 agonist ivuxolimab in advanced cancers. The protocol was immunoSEQ multiplex PCR, while the TCRdb copy is restricted to in-frame clones and leaves out a portion. Here the sample spans roughly 68,000 clones, 65% to 90% being singletons. The sample consisted of CD4+ or CD8+ T cells sorted from blood, taken in a trial of the OX40 agonist ivuxolimab. The origin of the receptors is an adult with an advanced solid tumor such as melanoma, head and neck, liver or kidney cancer.

This clone is a singleton in its sample. CDR3 sequence reads: CASSLTGQPAPQHF. In DNA form, the CDR3 reads TGTGCCAGCAGCTTGACAGGACAGCCGGCGCCCCAGCATTTT. The chain recombines TRBV7-9 with TRBJ1-5; D may be TRBD1 (6 bases). CDR1 and CDR2 from the germline V gene are SEHNR and FQNEAQ (reference sequence). Trimming removed 3 bases from V and 9 bases from J, with 15 bases in between. This CDR3 contains 14 residues.

The rearrangement uses TRBV5-1 and TRBJ2-1; a weak D match, TRBD2 (5 bases). V lost 2 bases and J lost 8, with 17 bases in between. CDR3 size: 15 residues. Germline lookup yields CDR1 SGHRS and CDR2 YFSETQ. The CDR3 loop is CASSFLGGVDYEQFF. CDR3 DNA: TGCGCCAGCAGCTTCCTAGGAGGAGTCGACTATGAGCAGTTCTTC. Full variable domain (remainder filled in from reference TRBV5-1 and TRBJ2-1): KAGVTQTPRYLIKTRGQQVTLSCSPISGHRSVSWYQQTPGQGLQFLFEYFSETQRNKGNFPGRFSGRQFSNSRSEMNVSTLELGDSALYLCASSFLGGVDYEQFFGPGTRLTVL.

The genes are TRBV27 and TRBJ2-1; 9 positions agree with TRBD2. CDR1 is MNHEY and CDR2 is SMNVEV in the germline V gene (reference sequence). The V gene end was trimmed by 8 bases and the J gene end by 0 bases; junction bases not matched to a gene: 8. This CDR3 has 16 residues. The CDR3 loop reads CASGPLAGSSYNEQFF. As DNA, the CDR3 is TGTGCCAGCGGCCCCCTAGCGGGGAGCTCCTACAATGAGCAGTTCTTC.

The chain carries TRBV5-4 and TRBJ2-7, with unresolved D. V gave up 3 bases and J gave up 2 bases, with 3 bases separating them. The germline CDR1 and CDR2 sequences are SGHNT and YYREEE (reference sequence). The CDR3 consists of 11 residues. DNA of the CDR3: TGTGCCAGCAGCTCTACCTACGAGCAGTACTTC. Translated: CASSSTYEQYF.

The CDR3 loop is CASSPSKSNQPQHF. CDR3 sequence (DNA): TGTGCCAGCTCACCTTCGAAGAGCAATCAGCCCCAGCATTTT. The V call is TRBV18, the J call TRBJ1-5; D is uncertain. Germline V gene sequence: CDR1 KGHSH, CDR2 LQKENI. Trimming took 3 bases from V and 1 from J, leaving 7 bases between them. The CDR3 runs to 14 residues.

J is TRBJ2-4 and V is TRBV7-9; TRBD2 aligns across 10 bases. The CDR3 is 16 amino acids. V lost 2 bases to trimming and J lost 0 bases; unmatched junction nucleotides: 1. Germline lookup yields CDR1 SEHNR and CDR2 FQNEAQ (reference sequence). The CDR3 coding sequence is TGTGCCAGCAGCTTACTAGCGGGGGTAGCCAAAAACATTCAGTACTTC. It codes for CASSLLAGVAKNIQYF.

This chain uses TRBV7-2 with TRBJ1-2, with a possible D match to TRBD1 (5 bases). The CDR3 contains 13 residues. The germline V gene encodes CDR1 SGHTA and CDR2 FQGNSA. Trimming took 5 bases from V and 8 from J, leaving 15 bases between them. CDR3 nucleotides: TGTGCCAGCAGCCTCCAAGTCGGGGGGGGCTACACCTTC. This encodes CASSLQVGGGYTF.

The chain recombines TRBV6-5 with TRBJ1-2; TRBD1 agrees at 10 bases. CDR3 size: 14 residues. With V trimmed by 5 bases and J by 8 bases, 8 bases remained unmatched. Germline CDR1 and CDR2: MNHEY and SVGAGI. CDR3: CASSPTVTGGGYTF. CDR3 bases: TGTGCCAGCAGTCCCACCGTGACAGGGGGCGGCTACACCTTC.

This clone was observed a few times. The gene calls are TRBV6-5 and TRBJ2-2; D is unclear. The germline V gene encodes CDR1 MNHEY and CDR2 SVGAGI. Trimming took off 0 bases at V and 4 bases at J, with 9 bases between the two ends. The CDR3 has 15 residues. Here the CDR3 DNA reads TGTGCCAGCAGTTACTCACCGTGGAGCACCGGGGAGCTGTTTTTT. It translates to CASSYSPWSTGELFF.

The V call is TRBV27, the J call TRBJ1-2; perhaps TRBD1 as D (5 bases). The CDR3 consists of 18 residues. V was cut by 3 bases and J by 2 bases, with 22 bases left in between. CDR1 is MNHEY and CDR2 is SMNVEV in the germline V gene (reference sequence). The CDR3 bases are TGTGCCAGCAGTTTTGAGCCCGGGACTCACACGGGGAACTATGGCTACACCTTC. This sequence encodes CASSFEPGTHTGNYGYTF.

The V gene is TRBV7-6, the J gene TRBJ2-7; D tentatively reads TRBD1 or TRBD2 (5 bases each). V was shortened by 5 bases and J by 1 base, with 15 bases between the two germline ends. The CDR3 loop spans 15 amino acids. CDR1 and CDR2 from the germline V gene are SGHVS and FNYEAQ. CDR3 nucleotide sequence: TGTGCCAGCAGCCCGGCTGGGACCCTTTCCTACGAGCAGTACTTC. The encoded protein is CASSPAGTLSYEQYF. The full variable domain, completed using reference TRBV7-6 and TRBJ2-7, is GAGVSQSPRYKVTKRGQDVALRCDPISGHVSLYWYRQALGQGPEFLTYFNYEAQQDKSGLPNDRFSAERPEGSISTLTIQRTEQRDSAMYRCASSPAGTLSYEQYFGPGTRLTVT.

This chain uses TRBV4-1 with TRBJ1-4; the match to TRBD1 covers 7 bases. The CDR3 totals 15 residues. The trim removed 3 bases at V and 2 bases at J, leaving 3 bases unmatched. Germline V gives CDR1 MGHRA, CDR2 YSYEKL. The CDR3 loop reads CASSQGQRTNEKLFF. CDR3 in DNA: TGCGCCAGCAGCCAGGGACAGAGGACTAATGAAAAACTGTTTTTT.

This chain uses TRBV21-1 with TRBJ1-2. TRBV21-1 is assigned pseudogene status. This CDR3 contains 16 residues. The CDR3 loop is CASSVRRGPVNYGYTF. The CDR3 DNA follows: TGTGCCAGCAGCGTCCGACGGGGCCCTGTCAACTATGGCTACACCTTC.

This clone came up once. The genes are TRBV29-1 and TRBJ1-2, with a tentative D call TRBD1 (5 bases). Germline loops: CDR1 SQVTM, CDR2 ANQGSEA. Trimming shortened V by 3 bases and J by 0 bases, and 11 bases separated the two germline ends. This CDR3 has 14 residues. Here the CDR3 reads CSVDGAASNYGYTF. Written as DNA, the CDR3 is TGCAGCGTTGATGGGGCAGCTTCTAACTATGGCTACACCTTC.

The count of this clone is one. The chain links TRBV25-1 to TRBJ2-5, with D perhaps TRBD1 (5 bases). The V end lost 3 bases, the J end lost 8 bases, and 19 bases lay between the germline ends. CDR1 is MGHDK and CDR2 is SYGVNS in the germline V gene. The CDR3 is 15 amino acids. CDR3 in DNA: TGTGCCAGCAGTGAGGGCGCCAGGGCCCTTCCTACCCAGTACTTC. Protein: CASSEGARALPTQYF.

The rearrangement uses TRBV6-5 and TRBJ1-6; TRBD1 matches 8 bases. The V and J ends lost 4 bases and 6 bases, in that order; junction bases with no gene match: 8. Germline V gene sequence: CDR1 MNHEY, CDR2 SVGAGI. This CDR3 has 16 amino acids. The CDR3 loop reads CASSWKPGQGNSPLHF. CDR3 DNA sequence: TGTGCCAGCAGTTGGAAACCTGGACAGGGTAATTCACCCCTCCACTTT.

The rearrangement links TRBV6-1 to TRBJ1-2; D ambiguous. The CDR3 is 12 residues long. Trimming stripped 5 bases from V and 7 bases from J, with 11 bases between. Per the germline V gene, CDR1 is MNHNS and CDR2 is SASEGT. CDR3 in DNA: TGTGCCAGCAGTTCCTGGGAACTTGGCTACACCTTC. This codes for CASSSWELGYTF.

This clone turned up a few times. The genes are TRBV27 and TRBJ2-7; TRBD1 matches 9 bases. Germline assignment: CDR1 MNHEY and CDR2 SMNVEV (reference sequence). The CDR3 runs 13 residues. With 6 bases clipped from V and 6 bases from J, the junction kept 6 bases outside the gene matches. The CDR3 DNA reads as TGTGCCAGCAGCTCCGGGACAGGGACCGAGCAGTACTTC. This encodes CASSSGTGTEQYF.

The V gene is TRBV7-9, the J gene TRBJ1-2; a weak D match, TRBD1 (5 bases). Germline lookup yields CDR1 SEHNR and CDR2 FQNEAQ (reference sequence). The CDR3 spans 13 residues. Trimming removed 1 base from V and 10 bases from J, with 13 bases in between. This CDR3 is CASSLVRGEAYTF. The DNA of the CDR3 is TGTGCCAGCAGCTTAGTTCGAGGGGAAGCCTACACCTTC.

The V and J genes are TRBV6-1 and TRBJ2-5; no clear D gene. The assigned J gene may be wrong: the sequence end matches TRBJ2-7 better. The CDR3 runs to 12 residues. Germline V lookup: CDR1 MNHNS, CDR2 SASEGT. CDR3 region: CASRIFQYEQYF. The CDR3 nucleotides read TGTGCCAGCAGGATATTCCAGTACGAGCAGTACTTC.

The rearrangement links TRBV6-1 to TRBJ1-6; maybe TRBD1 (5 bases). From germline, CDR1 is MNHNS and CDR2 SASEGT. Trimming shortened V by 1 base and J by 13 bases, and 11 bases separated the two germline ends. The CDR3 runs 13 residues. In DNA, the CDR3 is TGTGCCAGCAGTGAAGTCCCCGGGGGGCCCCTCCACTTT. It codes for CASSEVPGGPLHF.

In DNA form, the CDR3 reads TGTGCCAGCAGCTTTGGGCCACAGTATGGCACAGATACGCAGTATTTT. This translates into CASSFGPQYGTDTQYF. This sequence joins TRBV5-6 and TRBJ2-3; D gene unclear. The ends were cut back, 2 bases at V and 1 base at J, with 14 bases in the middle. The CDR3 runs 16 residues. Germline V gene sequence: CDR1 SGHDT, CDR2 YYEEEE.

The chain couples TRBV6-1 to TRBJ2-7, with no clear D. This CDR3 comprises 13 residues. V was trimmed by 3 bases and J by 2 bases, leaving 8 bases between them. Germline V lookup: CDR1 MNHNS, CDR2 SASEGT. This CDR3 reads CASSEQKAYEQYF. The DNA of the CDR3 is TGTGCCAGCAGTGAGCAGAAGGCCTACGAGCAGTACTTC.

The V and J genes are TRBV14 and TRBJ2-5; 11 bases fit TRBD2. Germline V gene data show CDR1 as SGHDN and CDR2 as FVKESK. J lost 5 bases, V lost 2 bases, and 13 bases had no gene match. This CDR3 contains 18 residues. As DNA, the CDR3 is TGTGCCAGCAGCCAAAGGAGAACTAGCGGGGGACCCGGGGAGACCCAGTACTTC. Protein sequence: CASSQRRTSGGPGETQYF.

This chain connects TRBV5-8 to TRBJ1-1; D is undetermined. The CDR3 is made up of 13 amino acids. Trimming removed 1 base at V and 6 bases at J, with 10 bases between. The germline CDR1 and CDR2 sequences are SGHTS and YDEGEE. CDR3 nucleotide sequence: TGTGCCAGCAGCTTGCGGCCGGGCGCTGAAGCTTTCTTT. It encodes CASSLRPGAEAFF. The full variable domain, rest sourced from reference TRBV5-8 and TRBJ1-1, is EAGVTQSPTHLIKTRGQQATLRCSPISGHTSVYWYQQALGLGLQFLLWYDEGEERNRGNFPPRFSGRQFPNYSSELNVNALELEDSALYLCASSLRPGAEAFFGQGTRLTVV.